This TCR beta chain was captured by sequencing in a study of CD8 T cells in ankylosing spondylitis. Overall study findings and caveats: Blood of patients with ankylosing spondylitis appeared to be characterized by a TCR beta motif of eight highly homologous variants.

This clonotype was counted at least ten times. No antigen is known for it. The CDR3 has 14 residues. The germline CDR1 and CDR2 sequences are WSHSY and SAAADI. The V and J ends lost 8 bases and 1 base respectively, with 14 bases between them. TCRdb passed the 5' RACE reads through MiXCR, listing each CDR3 protein once. This table holds some 840,000 distinct CDR3 sequences, approximately 12% found once. The sequence was obtained from a male donor with ankylosing spondylitis. Sequencing was performed on blood, either unsorted or a sorted T cell fraction (not recorded which). This sequence joins TRBV10-2 and TRBJ1-1; D is perhaps TRBD1 (6 bases). Here the CDR3 reads CASGFGGGNTEAFF. The CDR3, as DNA: TGCGCCAGCGGATTTGGGGGCGGGAACACTGAAGCTTTCTTT.